This T cell receptor beta chain derives from a study of T cell responses to AZD1222 COVID-19 vaccine. Overall study findings and caveats: Clonal diversity was possibly underestimated; the donors were predominantly white British and more often female. Across spike, vaccine-associated CD4 TCRs were found, dominant at 160-218 and 743-854.

On this clone: The antigen is not known.

The CDR3 runs 18 residues. Germline CDR1 and CDR2: LNHDA and SQIVND (reference sequence). The ends lost 6 bases at V and 3 bases at J; junction bases unmatched: 10. TCRdb's table, derived via immunoSEQ multiplex PCR, lists solely in-frame clones and lacks some. Of 150,000 to 200,000 clones listed, about 91% were seen once; the top ten hold 1.3%. The clonotype comes from an adult who received the AZD1222 COVID-19 vaccine. The starting material was peripheral blood, obtained 28 days after the second AZD1222 dose. The chain is built from TRBV19 and TRBJ2-1, with 14 bases aligning to TRBD2. CDR3 sequence (DNA): TGTGCCAGTAGGAGAAGACTAGCGGGGGGGCCCAACTACAATGAGCAGTTCTTC. Translation: CASRRRLAGGPNYNEQFF.